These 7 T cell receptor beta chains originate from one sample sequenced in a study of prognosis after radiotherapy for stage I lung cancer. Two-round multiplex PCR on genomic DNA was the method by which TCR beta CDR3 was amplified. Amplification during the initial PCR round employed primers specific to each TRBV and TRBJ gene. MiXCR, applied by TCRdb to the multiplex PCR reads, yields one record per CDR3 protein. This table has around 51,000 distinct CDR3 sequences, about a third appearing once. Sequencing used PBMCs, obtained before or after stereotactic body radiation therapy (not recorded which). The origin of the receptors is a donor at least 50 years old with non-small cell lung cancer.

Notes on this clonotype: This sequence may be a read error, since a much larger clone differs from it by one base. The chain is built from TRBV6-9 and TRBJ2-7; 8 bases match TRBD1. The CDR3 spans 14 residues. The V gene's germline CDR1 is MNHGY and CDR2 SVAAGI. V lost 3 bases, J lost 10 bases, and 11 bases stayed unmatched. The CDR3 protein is CASSYGRGLGDQYF. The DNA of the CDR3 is TGTGCCAGCAGTTACGGCAGGGGGCTGGGAGATCAGTACTTC.

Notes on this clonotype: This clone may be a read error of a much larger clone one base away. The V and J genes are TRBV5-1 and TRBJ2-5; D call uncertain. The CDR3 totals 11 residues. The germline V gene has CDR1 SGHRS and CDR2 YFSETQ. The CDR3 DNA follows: TGCGCCAGCAGAACGGAAGATACCCAGTACTTC. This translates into CASRTEDTQYF.

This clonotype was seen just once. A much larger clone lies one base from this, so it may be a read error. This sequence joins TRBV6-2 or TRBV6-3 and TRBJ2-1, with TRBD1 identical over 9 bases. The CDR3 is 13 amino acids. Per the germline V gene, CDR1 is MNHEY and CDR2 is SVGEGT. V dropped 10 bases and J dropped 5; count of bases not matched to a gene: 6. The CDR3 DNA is TGTGCCATCGAGACAGGGGGACACAATGAGCAGTTCTTC. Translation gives CAIETGGHNEQFF.

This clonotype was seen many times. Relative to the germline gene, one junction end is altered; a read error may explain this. The CDR3 loop is CATSGETVNYGYTF. In DNA form, the CDR3 reads TGTGCCACCAGCGGAGAGACGGTGAACTATGGCTACACCTTC. The rearrangement uses TRBV15 and TRBJ1-2; no reliable D call. Germline CDR1 is LNHNV and CDR2 is YYDKDF (reference sequence). The CDR3 extends over 14 amino acids.

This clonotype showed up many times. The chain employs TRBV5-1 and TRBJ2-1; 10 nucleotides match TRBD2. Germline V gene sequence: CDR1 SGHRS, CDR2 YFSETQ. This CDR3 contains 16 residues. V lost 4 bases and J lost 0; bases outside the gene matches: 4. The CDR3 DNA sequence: TGCGCCAGCAGCACCGCTAGCGGGAGCTCCTACAATGAGCAGTTCTTC. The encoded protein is CASSTASGSSYNEQFF. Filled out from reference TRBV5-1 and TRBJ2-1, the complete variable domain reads KAGVTQTPRYLIKTRGQQVTLSCSPISGHRSVSWYQQTPGQGLQFLFEYFSETQRNKGNFPGRFSGRQFSNSRSEMNVSTLELGDSALYLCASSTASGSSYNEQFFGPGTRLTVL.

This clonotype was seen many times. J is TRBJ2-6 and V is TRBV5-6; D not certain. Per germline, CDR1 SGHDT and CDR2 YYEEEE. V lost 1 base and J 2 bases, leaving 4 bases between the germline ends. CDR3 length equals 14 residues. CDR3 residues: CASSLLTGANVLTF. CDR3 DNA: TGTGCCAGCAGCTTGTTAACTGGGGCCAACGTCCTGACTTTC.

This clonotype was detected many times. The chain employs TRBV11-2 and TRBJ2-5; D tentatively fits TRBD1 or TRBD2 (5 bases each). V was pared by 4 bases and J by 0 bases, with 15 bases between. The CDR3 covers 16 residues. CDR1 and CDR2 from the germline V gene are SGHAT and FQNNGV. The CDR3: CASSSGAYGDQETQYF. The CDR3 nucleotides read TGTGCCAGCAGCTCCGGGGCATATGGGGACCAAGAGACCCAGTACTTC.